A single sample gave rise to the 20 T cell receptor beta chains below, sequenced in a study of cytomegalovirus exposure and HLA in healthy donors. The PCR was carried out with 60 Vbeta primers and 13 Jbeta primers. Measured with immunoSEQ multiplex PCR; TCRdb has only the in-frame clones, and not every one. The data hold about 140,000 clones, with about two thirds observed a single time. Material: PBMCs. Receptors originate from a man over 45 in good health and CMV-seropositive.

The rearrangement joins TRBV7-9 to TRBJ1-1; a possible D gene is TRBD1 (5 bases). CDR1 and CDR2 from the germline V gene are SEHNR and FQNEAQ (reference sequence). CDR3 size: 14 residues. Trimming took 5 bases from V and 4 from J, leaving 14 bases between them. CDR3 bases: TGTGCCAGCAGCCTTCCCTGGACATCCACTGAAGCTTTCTTT. Translating gives CASSLPWTSTEAFF.

This rearrangement joins TRBV9 to TRBJ1-5; the match to TRBD1 covers 11 bases. This CDR3 comprises 20 residues. The V gene's germline CDR1 is SGDLS and CDR2 YYNGEE. V trimming: 0 bases; J trimming: 6 bases; junction bases outside the gene matches: 17. Here the CDR3 DNA reads TGTGCCAGCAGCGTAGAGTACGAGGACAGGGGGCGAGTATTTTGTCAGCCCCAGCATTTT. This translates into CASSVEYEDRGRVFCQPQHF.

The V and J genes are TRBV4-2 and TRBJ2-3, with D unclear. The CDR3 runs 15 residues. Deletions cut 0 bases from V and 2 bases from J, with 9 bases between. Looked up from germline, CDR1 is LGHNA and CDR2 is YNFKEQ. The CDR3 protein is CASSQDLVSTDTQYF. CDR3 DNA sequence: TGTGCCAGCAGCCAAGATCTCGTCTCCACAGATACGCAGTATTTT.

The chain links TRBV6-1 to TRBJ1-5, with 7 bases lining up with TRBD1. V gave up 4 bases and J gave up 1 base; unmatched junction bases: 4. CDR1 MNHNS and CDR2 SASEGT come from the germline V gene. The CDR3 has 15 residues. CDR3 amino acids: CASSGGDSSNQPQHF. Here the CDR3 DNA reads TGTGCCAGCAGTGGCGGGGACAGCAGCAATCAGCCCCAGCATTTT.

The chain joins TRBV2 to TRBJ1-1; no clear D. The germline gives CDR1 SNHLY, CDR2 FYNNEI. The CDR3 sequence is 11 residues long. V was trimmed by 6 bases and J by 1 base, leaving 3 bases between them. The CDR3 sequence is CASRRNTEAFF. The CDR3 coding sequence is TGTGCCAGCAGGCGGAACACTGAAGCTTTCTTT.

The CDR3 DNA is TGTGCCAGCTCACCAAACGGGCTGACAGTATGGTACTTC. Translating it yields CASSPNGLTVWYF. V and J are TRBV18 and TRBJ2-7; TRBD1 might be the D (5 bases). CDR1 and CDR2 (germline): KGHSH, LQKENI. The CDR3 has 13 residues. Deletions cut 2 bases from V and 12 bases from J, with 17 bases between.

This clone was observed once. The chain is built from TRBV29-1 and TRBJ2-1, with D hard to call. This CDR3 is 12 amino acids long. Germline V lookup: CDR1 SQVTM, CDR2 ANQGSEA. The CDR3: CRAGGLRNEQFF. The CDR3 coding sequence is TGCAGAGCCGGTGGTCTTCGCAATGAGCAGTTCTTC.

A note on this clone: Distinct nucleotide sequences in the sample also encode this CDR3. J is TRBJ2-7 and V is TRBV29-1; possible D gene TRBD1, 6 bases. V was cut by 4 bases and J by 4 bases, with 14 bases left in between. This CDR3 has 13 residues. CDR1 is SQVTM, CDR2 ANQGSEA, per germline. The CDR3, as DNA: TGCAGCGTTGTTGGTCAGGGGAGTTACGAGCAGTACTTC. Its translation is CSVVGQGSYEQYF.

The chain couples TRBV14 to TRBJ2-7, with D maybe TRBD2 (6 bases). Germline-derived CDR1 and CDR2 are SGHDN and FVKESK. The CDR3 is 13 amino acids. Trimming cost V 3 bases and J 6 bases, with 12 bases left between them. The CDR3 DNA follows: TGTGCCAGCAGCCAGTTTCAGGAGGGCGAGCAGTACTTC. This gives the protein CASSQFQEGEQYF.

V usage is TRBV7-2 and J usage is TRBJ2-1; 10 positions agree with TRBD2. Germline V gene sequence: CDR1 SGHTA, CDR2 FQGNSA. CDR3 size: 17 residues. V lost 8 bases and J lost 0; bases outside the gene matches: 10. This CDR3 is CASQQTSGPGSYNEQFF. DNA for the CDR3: TGTGCCAGCCAACAGACTAGCGGGCCTGGCTCCTACAATGAGCAGTTCTTC.

This clone showed up just a few times. The rearrangement links TRBV7-6 to TRBJ2-3; 12 bases align to TRBD2. The CDR3 length is 18 residues. Germline V CDR1 and CDR2: SGHVS, FNYEAQ. V dropped 5 bases and J dropped 1; count of bases not matched to a gene: 10. CDR3 nucleotide sequence: TGTGCCAGCAGCCAACGGACTAGCGGGATATCTGGCACAGATACGCAGTATTTT. Its translation is CASSQRTSGISGTDTQYF. The full variable domain, with the rest looked up from reference TRBV7-6 and TRBJ2-3, is GAGVSQSPRYKVTKRGQDVALRCDPISGHVSLYWYRQALGQGPEFLTYFNYEAQQDKSGLPNDRFSAERPEGSISTLTIQRTEQRDSAMYRCASSQRTSGISGTDTQYFGPGTRLTVL.

The chain uses TRBV6-6 and TRBJ1-5; TRBD1 is a possible D gene (6 bases). This CDR3 spans 14 amino acids. CDR1 is MNHNY, CDR2 SVGAGI, per germline (reference sequence). V was pared by 3 bases and J by 2 bases, with 8 bases between. CDR3 nucleotide sequence: TGTGCCAGCAGTTATCAGGGGCGCAATCAGCCCCAGCATTTT. Its protein is CASSYQGRNQPQHF.

V and J are TRBV6-6 and TRBJ1-2; 8 nucleotides agree with TRBD1. The CDR3 consists of 13 residues. With V trimmed by 8 bases and J by 1 base, 3 bases remained unmatched. From germline, CDR1 is MNHNY and CDR2 SVGAGI (reference sequence). For the CDR3, the DNA is TGTGCCAGCGGACAGGGAGGTAACTATGGCTACACCTTC. Translating it yields CASGQGGNYGYTF.

Written as DNA, the CDR3 is TGTGCCAGCAGCTTGGCCATCGTCGCGGGAGCAACTAATGAAAAACTGTTTTTT. Its translation: CASSLAIVAGATNEKLFF. This sequence joins TRBV5-8 and TRBJ1-4; D uncertain. The CDR3 covers 18 residues. From germline, CDR1 is SGHTS and CDR2 YDEGEE. Trimming removed 0 bases at V and 0 bases at J, with 15 bases between. The whole variable domain, filled in from reference TRBV5-8 and TRBJ1-4, reads EAGVTQSPTHLIKTRGQQATLRCSPISGHTSVYWYQQALGLGLQFLLWYDEGEERNRGNFPPRFSGRQFPNYSSELNVNALELEDSALYLCASSLAIVAGATNEKLFFGSGTQLSVL.

This chain uses TRBV7-8 with TRBJ2-1; the D gene is possibly TRBD2 (6 bases). Germline V CDR1 and CDR2: SGHVS, FQNEAQ. Trimming stripped 3 bases from V and 10 bases from J, with 10 bases between. The CDR3 runs 12 residues. The CDR3 DNA sequence: TGTGCCAGCAGCTTGTCGCGGGGAGAGCAGTTCTTC. It is translated as CASSLSRGEQFF.

This rearrangement joins TRBV2 to TRBJ2-1; the match to TRBD1 covers 10 bases. CDR3 size: 15 residues. Germline loops: CDR1 SNHLY, CDR2 FYNNEI. The trim removed 6 bases at V and 4 bases at J, leaving 6 bases unmatched. DNA for the CDR3: TGTGCCAGCAGCGATTCGGGACAGGGGTACAATGAGCAGTTCTTC. Translated: CASSDSGQGYNEQFF.

The chain employs TRBV4-1 and TRBJ1-3; D perhaps matches TRBD1 (5 bases). The germline V and J ends were trimmed by 5 bases and 0 bases, with 11 bases remaining between them. The CDR3 contains 15 residues. Germline loops: CDR1 MGHRA, CDR2 YSYEKL. The CDR3 DNA reads as TGCGCCAGCAGCTTCGGGAGGGGCTCTGGAAACACCATATATTTT. Translation gives CASSFGRGSGNTIYF.

This clone was observed many times. The rearrangement uses TRBV2 and TRBJ1-5; TRBD1 is a possible D gene (6 bases). This CDR3 region has 14 residues. Deletions cut 7 bases from V and 3 bases from J, with 13 bases between. Germline V lookup: CDR1 SNHLY, CDR2 FYNNEI. CDR3 sequence (DNA): TGTGCCAGCACTGGAGACAGGATCAATCAGCCCCAGCATTTT. Translated, it gives CASTGDRINQPQHF.

The chain is built from TRBV9 and TRBJ2-5; possibly TRBD1 for D (6 bases). Trimming stripped 4 bases from V and 0 bases from J, with 16 bases between. Germline V CDR1 and CDR2: SGDLS, YYNGEE. The CDR3 has 16 residues. For the CDR3, the DNA is TGTGCCAGCAGCCCGTATCAGCAGGGGTACCAAGAGACCCAGTACTTC. This translates into CASSPYQQGYQETQYF. The full variable domain, with the rest looked up from reference TRBV9 and TRBJ2-5, is DSGVTQTPKHLITATGQRVTLRCSPRSGDLSVYWYQQSLDQGLQFLIQYYNGEERAKGNILERFSAQQFPDLHSELNLSSLELGDSALYFCASSPYQQGYQETQYFGPGTRLLVL.

V and J are TRBV19 and TRBJ1-2; 7 bases line up with TRBD1. The CDR3 totals 15 residues. Germline V gives CDR1 LNHDA, CDR2 SQIVND (reference sequence). Trimming cost V 5 bases and J 6 bases; bases outside gene matches: 12. The CDR3: CASSPRQGLSDGYTF. The CDR3 DNA follows: TGTGCCAGTAGTCCCCGACAGGGACTTTCGGATGGCTACACCTTC.